This T cell receptor (beta chain) was sequenced during a study of post-analysis software for immune sequencing data. Findings and limits, study-wide: Elevated frequency relative to controls characterized several TRBV segments in patients, TRBV5-6, TRBV5-1 and TRBV20-1 among them.

V was pared by 5 bases and J by 4 bases, with 21 bases between. CDR3 length: 17 amino acids. Notes on this clonotype: The antigen is unknown.

The TCR beta cDNA libraries contained unique molecular identifiers. TCRdb passed the PCR reads through MiXCR, listing each CDR3 protein once. The sample includes 600,000 to 700,000 distinct CDR3 sequences, more than 50% of them seen just once. Sequencing input: blood. J is TRBJ2-1 and V is TRBV12-3 or TRBV12-4, with D possibly matching TRBD2 (6 bases). The clonotype comes from a girl aged 2-9 years with multiple sclerosis. The CDR3: CASSPRASEAPYNEQFF. In DNA form, the CDR3 reads TGTGCCAGCAGTCCAAGGGCTAGCGAGGCGCCGTACAATGAGCAGTTCTTC.